The next 4 T cell receptor beta chains were all read from a single sample in a study of CD4 T cells in relation to SARS-CoV-2 and coronaviruses. Produced via immunoSEQ multiplex PCR; TCRdb's table is partial and in-frame only. This table has some 65,000 clones, 85% to 90% appearing once. The unexposed donors gave CD4+ T cells in about 2010-2019, prior to COVID-19. Sample: memory CD4+ T cells from PBMCs. The receptors were gathered from a human donor in good health.

This clone has only one observation. CDR3 nucleotides: TGTGCCAGCAGCCGTACTACTCCAGATACGCAGTATTTT. Translation gives CASSRTTPDTQYF. The chain uses TRBV3-1 (or the pseudogene TRBV3-2) and TRBJ2-3; D unclear. The V end lost 4 bases, the J end lost 4 bases, and 9 bases lay between the germline ends. Germline CDR1 reads LGHDT; CDR2 reads YNNKEL (reference sequence). The CDR3 contains 13 residues.

This chain connects TRBV18 to TRBJ1-2; D not certain. Germline V lookup: CDR1 KGHSH, CDR2 LQKENI. The CDR3 sequence is 14 residues long. Trimming removed 4 bases from V and 1 base from J, with 10 bases in between. The CDR3 DNA follows: TGTGCCAGCTCACTCGCAGACGTTAACTATGGCTACACCTTC. This sequence encodes CASSLADVNYGYTF.

The CDR3 region has the DNA TGTGCCAGCAGTTCGTTCGGGGGGGCCGAGGACGAGCAGTACTTC. Translating it yields CASSSFGGAEDEQYF. The J gene is TRBJ2-7, the V gene TRBV28; 8 positions match TRBD2. CDR1 and CDR2 (germline): MDHEN, SYDVKM. Losses at the gene ends were 4 bases for V and 5 bases for J; bases not matched to a gene: 10. The CDR3 runs to 15 residues.

The chain couples TRBV5-6 to TRBJ1-1; 8 nucleotides agree with TRBD1. CDR3 size: 16 residues. CDR1 is SGHDT and CDR2 is YYEEEE in the germline V gene. V trimming: 4 bases; J trimming: 0 bases; junction bases outside the gene matches: 8. The DNA for the CDR3 is TGTGCCAGCAGCCTTGGGACAGGTCGGGTGAACACTGAAGCTTTCTTT. It translates to CASSLGTGRVNTEAFF.